The 26 T cell receptor beta chains reported below all come from one sample, sequenced in a study of cytomegalovirus exposure and HLA in healthy donors. The method was immunoSEQ multiplex PCR; TCRdb's version includes in-frame clones alone and lacks a portion of them. The table lists 180,000 or so clones, roughly 86% of them singletons. The sequencing sample was made of PBMCs. These receptors came from a man aged 18 to 35 in good health and CMV-seropositive.

The CDR3 DNA follows: TGCGCCAGCAGCCCGCTTAGGGGGTCCTACGAGCAGTACTTC. Translation: CASSPLRGSYEQYF. The rearrangement uses TRBV4-3 and TRBJ2-7; D might be TRBD1 (6 bases). The CDR3 length is 14 residues. Germline assignment: CDR1 LGHNA and CDR2 YSLEER. Trimming pared 4 bases from V and 1 base from J, leaving 11 bases between.

J is TRBJ2-7 and V is TRBV2, with 10 bases aligning to TRBD2. Germline assignment: CDR1 SNHLY and CDR2 FYNNEI. This CDR3 has 14 residues. Unmatched junction bases numbered 7, after V lost 7 bases and J lost 4 bases. The CDR3 loop is CASTPGLAKYEQYF. CDR3 bases: TGTGCCAGCACTCCGGGACTAGCGAAATACGAGCAGTACTTC.

The chain combines TRBV28 with TRBJ2-1; 12 nucleotides line up with TRBD2. The CDR3 has 16 amino acids. Germline CDR1 is MDHEN and CDR2 is SYDVKM. The V segment lost 2 bases and the J segment 9 bases; nucleotides outside the gene matches: 8. The CDR3 nucleotides read TGTGCCAGCAGTTTAGAGTCTAGCGGGAGGGCCGTTGAGCAGTTCTTC. Amino acid sequence: CASSLESSGRAVEQFF.

The chain recombines TRBV11-2 with TRBJ2-1, with TRBD1 as a possible D gene (5 bases). The CDR3 runs to 16 residues. Per the germline V gene, CDR1 is SGHAT and CDR2 is FQNNGV. V lost 1 base to trimming and J lost 4 bases, with 14 bases between them. The CDR3 loop is CASSLGGAGLYNEQFF. The CDR3 nucleotides are TGTGCCAGCAGCTTAGGTGGGGCCGGCTTATACAATGAGCAGTTCTTC.

The chain combines TRBV25-1 with TRBJ1-3, with a weak D call TRBD1 (5 bases). The germline gives CDR1 MGHDK, CDR2 SYGVNS. This CDR3 contains 16 residues. V gave up 1 base and J gave up 4 bases, with 14 bases separating them. This CDR3 reads CASSELSARGGNTIYF. DNA of the CDR3: TGTGCCAGCAGTGAATTGTCCGCCCGGGGGGGAAACACCATATATTTT. The complete variable domain, with remaining parts taken from reference TRBV25-1 and TRBJ1-3, reads EADIYQTPRYLVIGTGKKITLECSQTMGHDKMYWYQQDPGMELHLIHYSYGVNSTEKGDLSSESTVSRIRTEHFPLTLESARPSHTSQYLCASSELSARGGNTIYFGEGSWLTVV.

This sequence joins TRBV5-1 and TRBJ1-3, with TRBD1 matching over 9 bases. Germline CDR1 SGHRS, CDR2 YFSETQ. The CDR3 is 18 residues long. J lost 5 bases, V lost 0 bases, and 12 bases had no gene match. The CDR3 sequence is CASSLGSWDRVSRNTIYF. CDR3 nucleotide sequence: TGCGCCAGCAGCTTGGGGTCCTGGGACAGGGTGTCGAGAAACACCATATATTTT.

The V call is TRBV29-1, the J call TRBJ1-1, with 8 positions matching TRBD1. CDR3 length: 14 amino acids. CDR1 and CDR2 from the germline V gene are SQVTM and ANQGSEA. The J segment lost 4 bases and the V segment lost 5 bases, leaving 9 bases of the junction unmatched. CDR3 in DNA: TGCAGCGTTACCTACGGACAGGGTGTCACTGAAGCTTTCTTT. It encodes CSVTYGQGVTEAFF.

CDR3 loop: CASSLFRGGTGGYTF. In nucleotides, the CDR3 is TGTGCCAGCAGCTTATTTAGAGGGGGAACGGGGGGCTACACCTTC. The V and J genes are TRBV7-2 and TRBJ1-2; a possible D gene is TRBD1 (6 bases). CDR3 length: 15 residues. From germline, CDR1 is SGHTA and CDR2 FQGNSA. V lost 2 bases and J 8 bases, leaving 18 bases between the germline ends.

This chain uses TRBV12-2 with TRBJ2-1; the table names TRBD2, a call not compared with the DNA. TRBV12-2 is annotated as a pseudogene. The CDR3 is 18 residues long. In nucleotides, the CDR3 is TGTGCAAGTCGCTTATCCAGAGGTGCTAGCGGGAGGTGGGATGAGCAGTTCTTC. It yields the protein CASRLSRGASGRWDEQFF.

This chain joins TRBV4-3 and TRBJ1-4; no firm D call. V was shortened by 0 bases and J by 8 bases, with 7 bases between the two germline ends. CDR1 is LGHNA and CDR2 is YSLEER in the germline V gene. The CDR3 spans 13 residues. For the CDR3, the DNA is TGCGCCAGCAGCCAAGATGAGGGAGAAAAACTGTTTTTT. Its translation: CASSQDEGEKLFF.

This clone was found a few times. This is likely a read error, given that the CDR3 carries no conserved phenylalanine or tryptophan at its end. Because the CDR3's place on the DNA is in doubt, the DNA is left out and the CDR3 is given as listed by TCRdb. The V call is TRBV2, the J call TRBJ2-7; the DNA was not compared with TRBD2, the D call given in the table. Per germline, CDR1 SNHLY and CDR2 FYNNEI. The CDR3 is 9 amino acids long, termini counted. The CDR3 region is CASGTSGSI.

The rearrangement links TRBV19 to TRBJ1-5; no reliable D call. Germline V CDR1 and CDR2: LNHDA, SQIVND (reference sequence). This CDR3 contains 15 residues. Between the trimmed V and J ends, which lost 8 bases and 2 bases, there was a span of 16 bases. The CDR3 here is CASEEGWEGNQPQHF. CDR3 coding DNA: TGTGCCAGTGAGGAGGGCTGGGAGGGCAATCAGCCCCAGCATTTT.

This chain connects TRBV6-5 to TRBJ1-1, with TRBD1 identical over 8 bases. Germline CDR1 and CDR2: MNHEY and SVGAGI. The CDR3 is 13 amino acids. Trimming removed 7 bases from V and 5 bases from J; junction bases left unmatched: 6. The CDR3 region has the DNA TGTGCCAGCAAGGACAGGGTAAGGACTGAAGCTTTCTTT. It specifies CASKDRVRTEAFF.

Comments on this clone: This same CDR3 is encoded by further DNA sequences in the sample. The chain carries TRBV18 and TRBJ1-4, with 11 bases aligning to TRBD1. J lost 8 bases, V lost 6 bases, and 8 bases had no gene match. This CDR3 contains 15 residues. CDR1 is KGHSH and CDR2 is LQKENI in the germline V gene. This chain's CDR3 is CASSPPGQGGEKLFF. The DNA of the CDR3 is TGTGCCAGCTCCCCTCCGGGACAGGGGGGCGAAAAACTGTTTTTT.

J is TRBJ1-6 and V is TRBV6-6; D remains ambiguous. The V end was cut by 3 bases, the J end by 8 bases, with 11 bases between. The germline V gene has CDR1 MNHNY and CDR2 SVGAGI (reference sequence). CDR3 length: 14 residues. The DNA of the CDR3 is TGTGCCAGCAGTTATGCCAGGATGGATTCACCCCTCCACTTT. It yields the protein CASSYARMDSPLHF.

This chain links TRBV7-9 with TRBJ2-2, with TRBD2 identical over 9 bases. The CDR3 length is 16 residues. Germline-derived CDR1 and CDR2 are SEHNR and FQNEAQ (reference sequence). V shed 2 bases, J shed 5 bases, and the junction held 6 bases outside the gene matches. In DNA, the CDR3 is TGTGCCAGCAGCTTACTCGGCGGGAGGGATACCGGGGAGCTGTTTTTT. This translates into CASSLLGGRDTGELFF. Filled out from reference TRBV7-9 and TRBJ2-2, the complete variable domain reads DTGVSQNPRHKITKRGQNVTFRCDPISEHNRLYWYRQTLGQGPEFLTYFQNEAQLEKSRLLSDRFSAERPKGSFSTLEIQRTEQGDSAMYLCASSLLGGRDTGELFFGEGSRLTVL.

The chain carries TRBV7-3 and TRBJ2-2; D might be TRBD2 (5 bases). The CDR3 has 14 amino acids. Trimming pared 5 bases from V and 6 bases from J, leaving 13 bases between. From germline, CDR1 is SGHTA and CDR2 FQGTGA. The CDR3 nucleotides read TGTGCCAGCAGCGACTGGAGGCGTGCCGGGGAGCTGTTTTTT. Amino acid sequence: CASSDWRRAGELFF.

This clone came up once. The chain is built from TRBV28 and TRBJ1-2; D remains ambiguous. V lost 2 bases and J 4 bases, leaving 11 bases between the germline ends. The CDR3 consists of 14 residues. CDR1 is MDHEN, CDR2 SYDVKM, per germline. The CDR3 DNA reads TGTGCCAGCAGTTTAGTCGAGAGTCTCTATGGCTACACCTTC. Translation: CASSLVESLYGYTF.

This chain connects TRBV6-5 to TRBJ2-3; TRBD1 agrees at 7 bases. V shed 6 bases and J 8 bases; nucleotides not matched to a gene: 8. This CDR3 spans 13 amino acids. Germline V gene data show CDR1 as MNHEY and CDR2 as SVGAGI. CDR3 loop: CASREGGAGTQYF. CDR3 nucleotides: TGTGCCAGCAGGGAAGGGGGCGCAGGTACGCAGTATTTT.

CDR3 DNA: TGTGCCAGCAGTTCCGGGACAGCAACAAATCAGCCCCAGCATTTT. Encoded protein: CASSSGTATNQPQHF. The gene calls are TRBV2 and TRBJ1-5; 7 positions match TRBD1. Germline V lookup: CDR1 SNHLY, CDR2 FYNNEI. The CDR3 has 15 amino acids. The ends lost 5 bases at V and 4 bases at J; junction bases unmatched: 8.

This clone was seen more than once but under ten times. The rearrangement uses TRBV28 and TRBJ1-1; D is unresolved. V was cut by 9 bases and J by 7 bases, with 12 bases left in between. The CDR3 totals 11 residues. Germline CDR1 reads MDHEN; CDR2 reads SYDVKM. In nucleotides, the CDR3 is TGTGCCAGTAAGCTAGTCTATGAAGCTTTCTTT. It yields the protein CASKLVYEAFF.

The chain employs TRBV29-1 and TRBJ2-1; 12 nucleotides agree with TRBD2. In germline, CDR1 is SQVTM, CDR2 ANQGSEA. The V segment lost 8 bases and the J segment 9 bases; nucleotides outside the gene matches: 17. This CDR3 region has 16 residues. This chain's CDR3 is CSSEPQASGRAREQFF. The DNA of the CDR3 is TGCAGCTCAGAACCCCAGGCTAGCGGGAGGGCCCGTGAGCAGTTCTTC.

This clone was seen a single time. The rearrangement links TRBV19 to TRBJ1-2, with D unresolved. The V gene's germline CDR1 is LNHDA and CDR2 SQIVND (reference sequence). CDR3 length equals 15 residues. The germline V and J ends were trimmed by 7 bases and 0 bases, with 15 bases remaining between them. The CDR3 here is CASTPSTGANYGYTF. CDR3 DNA sequence: TGTGCCAGTACCCCATCGACCGGAGCTAACTATGGCTACACCTTC.

Worth noting for this clone: A junction end diverges from the germline sequence, so it may reflect a read error. This rearrangement joins TRBV4-3 to TRBJ2-1; the D is unclear. This CDR3 has 16 amino acids. Germline CDR1 and CDR2: LGHNA and YSLEER. The CDR3 DNA sequence: TGCGCCAGCAGCCAAGATAGGAGAAGCTCCAACAATGAGCAGTTCTTC. Its translation is CASSQDRRSSNNEQFF.

The V gene is TRBV29-1, the J gene TRBJ2-1; 14 bases are shared with TRBD2. In germline, CDR1 is SQVTM, CDR2 ANQGSEA. V lost 6 bases and J lost 4; bases outside the gene matches: 5. The CDR3 covers 15 residues. The chain's CDR3 is CSVLGLAGEYNEQFF. In DNA, the CDR3 is TGCAGCGTACTGGGACTAGCGGGAGAATACAATGAGCAGTTCTTC.

The chain joins TRBV27 to TRBJ2-5; TRBD1 aligns across 8 bases. Germline assignment: CDR1 MNHEY and CDR2 SMNVEV (reference sequence). V was pared by 6 bases and J by 13 bases, with 13 bases of the junction left unmatched. The length of the CDR3 is 13 residues. The CDR3 here is CASSWTGSQELYF. CDR3 DNA sequence: TGTGCCAGCAGCTGGACAGGGAGTCAAGAATTGTACTTC.